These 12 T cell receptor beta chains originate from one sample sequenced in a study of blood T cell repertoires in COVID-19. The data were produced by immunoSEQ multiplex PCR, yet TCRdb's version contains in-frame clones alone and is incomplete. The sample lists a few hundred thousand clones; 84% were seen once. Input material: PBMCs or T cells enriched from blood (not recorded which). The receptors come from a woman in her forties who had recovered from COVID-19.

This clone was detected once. Here the CDR3 DNA reads TGTGCCAGCAGTGGACAGGACACTTACCTCAATCAGCCCCAGCATTTT. It encodes CASSGQDTYLNQPQHF. This chain joins TRBV6-1 and TRBJ1-5; D is perhaps TRBD1 (6 bases). Trimming left V 4 bases short and J 3 bases short, with 16 bases between. Per the germline V gene, CDR1 is MNHNS and CDR2 is SASEGT. This CDR3 is built from 16 residues.

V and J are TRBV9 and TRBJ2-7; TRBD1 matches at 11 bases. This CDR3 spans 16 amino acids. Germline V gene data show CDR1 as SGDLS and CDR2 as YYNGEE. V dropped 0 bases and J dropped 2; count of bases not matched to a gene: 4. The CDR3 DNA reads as TGTGCCAGCAGCGTAGCAGGACAGGGGGCCCCCTACGAGCAGTACTTC. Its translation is CASSVAGQGAPYEQYF.

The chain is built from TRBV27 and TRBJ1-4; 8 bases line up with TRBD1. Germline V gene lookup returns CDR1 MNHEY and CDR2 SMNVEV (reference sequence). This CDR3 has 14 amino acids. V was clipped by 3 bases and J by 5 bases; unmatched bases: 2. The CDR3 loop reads CASSFRGRNEKLFF. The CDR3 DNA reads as TGTGCCAGCAGTTTCAGGGGGCGGAATGAAAAACTGTTTTTT.

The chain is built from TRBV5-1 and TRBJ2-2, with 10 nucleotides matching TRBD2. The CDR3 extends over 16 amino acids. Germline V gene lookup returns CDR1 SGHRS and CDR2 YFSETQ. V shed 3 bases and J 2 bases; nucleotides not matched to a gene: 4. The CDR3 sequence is CASSSSSGGNTGELFF. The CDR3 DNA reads TGCGCCAGCAGCTCTTCTAGCGGGGGTAACACCGGGGAGCTGTTTTTT.

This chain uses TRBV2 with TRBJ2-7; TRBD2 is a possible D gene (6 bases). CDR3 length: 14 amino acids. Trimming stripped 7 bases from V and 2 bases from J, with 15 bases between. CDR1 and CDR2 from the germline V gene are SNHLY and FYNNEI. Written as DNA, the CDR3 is TGTGCCAGCAAGGGGACTTGGAACACCTACGAGCAGTACTTC. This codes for CASKGTWNTYEQYF.

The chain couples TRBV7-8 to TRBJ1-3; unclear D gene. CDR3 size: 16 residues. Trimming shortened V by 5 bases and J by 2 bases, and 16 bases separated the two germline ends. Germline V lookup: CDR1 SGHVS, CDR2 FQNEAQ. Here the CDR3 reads CASSHLAETTGNTIYF. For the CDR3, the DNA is TGTGCCAGCAGCCACCTGGCCGAGACTACTGGAAACACCATATATTTT.

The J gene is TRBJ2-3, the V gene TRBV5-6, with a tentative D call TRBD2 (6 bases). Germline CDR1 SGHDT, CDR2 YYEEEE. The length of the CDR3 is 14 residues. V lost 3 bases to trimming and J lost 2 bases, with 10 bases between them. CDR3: CASSSGTLTDTQYF. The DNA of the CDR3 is TGTGCCAGCAGCTCCGGGACTCTCACAGATACGCAGTATTTT. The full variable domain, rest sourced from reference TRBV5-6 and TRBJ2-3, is DAGVTQSPTHLIKTRGQQVTLRCSPKSGHDTVSWYQQALGQGPQFIFQYYEEEERQRGNFPDRFSGHQFPNYSSELNVNALLLGDSALYLCASSSGTLTDTQYFGPGTRLTVL.

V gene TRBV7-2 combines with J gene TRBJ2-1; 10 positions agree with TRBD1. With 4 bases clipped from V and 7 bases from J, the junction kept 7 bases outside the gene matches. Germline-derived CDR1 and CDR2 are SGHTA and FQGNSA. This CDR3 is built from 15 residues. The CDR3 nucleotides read TGTGCCAGCAGCTGGCGACAGGGGGCGAGGAATGAGCAGTTCTTC. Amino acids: CASSWRQGARNEQFF.

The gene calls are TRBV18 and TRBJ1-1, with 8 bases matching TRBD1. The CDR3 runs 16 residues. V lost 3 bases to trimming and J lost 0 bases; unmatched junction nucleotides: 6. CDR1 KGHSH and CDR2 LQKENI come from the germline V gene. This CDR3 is CASSPRQGFMNTEAFF. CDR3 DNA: TGTGCCAGCTCACCGAGACAGGGGTTCATGAACACTGAAGCTTTCTTT.

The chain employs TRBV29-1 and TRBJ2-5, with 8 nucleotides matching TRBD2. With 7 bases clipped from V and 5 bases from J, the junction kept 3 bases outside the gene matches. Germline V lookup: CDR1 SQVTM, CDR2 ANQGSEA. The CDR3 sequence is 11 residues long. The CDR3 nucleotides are TGCAGCGCCGGGACTAGTGAGACCCAGTACTTC. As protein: CSAGTSETQYF.

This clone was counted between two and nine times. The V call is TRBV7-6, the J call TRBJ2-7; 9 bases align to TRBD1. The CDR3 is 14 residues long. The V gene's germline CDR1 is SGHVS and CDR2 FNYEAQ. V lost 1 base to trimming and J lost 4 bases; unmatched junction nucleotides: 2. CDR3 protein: CASSLDRGLYEQYF. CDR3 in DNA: TGTGCCAGCAGCTTAGACAGGGGGCTATACGAGCAGTACTTC.

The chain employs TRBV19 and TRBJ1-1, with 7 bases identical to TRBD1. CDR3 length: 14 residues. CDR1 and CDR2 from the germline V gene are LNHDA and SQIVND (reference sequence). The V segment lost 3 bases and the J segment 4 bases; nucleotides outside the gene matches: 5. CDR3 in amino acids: CASSIMAGGTEAFF. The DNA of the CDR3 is TGTGCCAGTAGTATTATGGCAGGGGGCACTGAAGCTTTCTTT.